One sample yielded the 28 T cell receptor beta chains listed below, sequenced in a study of identical twins. TCRdb re-called the 5' RACE reads through MiXCR, storing one row per CDR3 protein. Of 350,000 to 450,000 distinct CDR3 sequences in the sample, around 18% were seen once. Source material: naive T cells sorted from blood. The receptor source for this set is a middle-aged man in good health.

The rearrangement uses TRBV10-3 and TRBJ2-7; 9 positions agree with TRBD1. V lost 10 bases to trimming and J lost 5 bases; unmatched junction nucleotides: 12. This CDR3 is 14 amino acids long. Germline V gene lookup returns CDR1 ENHRY and CDR2 SYGVKD. The CDR3 spells CATTPGTGKNEQYF. CDR3 sequence (DNA): TGTGCCACCACCCCCGGGACAGGGAAGAACGAGCAGTACTTC.

The J gene is TRBJ1-1, the V gene TRBV19; tentatively, D is TRBD1 (5 bases). The CDR3 has 13 amino acids. V lost 1 base to trimming and J lost 5 bases, with 8 bases between them. Germline lookup yields CDR1 LNHDA and CDR2 SQIVND (reference sequence). This CDR3 reads CASSIARETEAFF. The CDR3 DNA reads as TGTGCCAGTAGTATAGCCAGGGAGACTGAAGCTTTCTTT.

The chain's CDR3 is CSAGGLAGYNYNEQFF. CDR3 in DNA: TGCAGTGCTGGGGGGCTAGCGGGATATAACTACAATGAGCAGTTCTTC. The chain has TRBV20-1 and TRBJ2-1; 9 bases agree with TRBD2. The CDR3 loop spans 16 amino acids. J lost 3 bases, V lost 5 bases, and 11 bases had no gene match. Per germline, CDR1 DFQATT and CDR2 SNEGSKA (reference sequence).

This clonotype came up many times. The V and J genes are TRBV24-1 and TRBJ1-4; D unresolved. There are 18 residues in the CDR3. Trimming took 1 base from V and 0 from J, leaving 14 bases between them. Germline assignment: CDR1 KGHDR and CDR2 SFDVKD. In nucleotides, the CDR3 is TGTGCCACCAGTGATTTTGCCCAAAGACACGCAACTAATGAAAAACTGTTTTTT. Translation: CATSDFAQRHATNEKLFF.

This chain joins TRBV6-5 and TRBJ2-1; possible D gene TRBD2, 7 bases. The V end lost 2 bases, the J end lost 3 bases, and 17 bases lay between the germline ends. CDR1 and CDR2 from the germline V gene are MNHEY and SVGAGI. The CDR3 sequence is 17 residues long. The CDR3 loop reads CASSYAGAGAVYNEQFF. The CDR3 DNA reads as TGTGCCAGCAGTTACGCGGGGGCGGGGGCCGTCTACAATGAGCAGTTCTTC.

This clonotype was observed a few times. V gene TRBV5-1 combines with J gene TRBJ2-7; TRBD2 agrees at 7 bases. Germline CDR1 SGHRS, CDR2 YFSETQ. V lost 0 bases to trimming and J lost 2 bases; unmatched junction nucleotides: 14. This CDR3 is built from 18 residues. This CDR3 reads CASSLGPPGSGATYEQYF. Here the CDR3 DNA reads TGCGCCAGCAGCTTGGGCCCGCCCGGAAGCGGGGCTACCTACGAGCAGTACTTC.

This clonotype came up many times. The V gene is TRBV11-1, the J gene TRBJ2-7, with 10 bases fitting TRBD2. The V segment lost 3 bases and the J segment 3 bases; nucleotides outside the gene matches: 14. This CDR3 has 18 amino acids. Germline V gene data show CDR1 as SGHAT and CDR2 as FQDESV (reference sequence). The CDR3: CASSFSSVPSGSRYEQYF. The CDR3 DNA reads TGTGCCAGCAGCTTTAGCTCCGTACCTAGCGGGAGTCGCTACGAGCAGTACTTC.

This clonotype was picked up many times. CDR3 DNA: TGTGCCACCAGCAAAGGACAGGGGATATTGAACACTGAAGCTTTCTTT. It codes for CATSKGQGILNTEAFF. V usage is TRBV15 and J usage is TRBJ1-1; 9 nucleotides match TRBD1. V gave up 4 bases and J gave up 0 bases; unmatched junction bases: 6. Germline V gives CDR1 LNHNV, CDR2 YYDKDF (reference sequence). The CDR3 is 16 amino acids.

J is TRBJ2-7 and V is TRBV7-2; D is uncertain. Trimming left V 1 base short and J 6 bases short, with 7 bases between. The length of the CDR3 is 12 residues. Germline V gene lookup returns CDR1 SGHTA and CDR2 FQGNSA. The CDR3 protein is CASSLVRVEQYF. In nucleotides, the CDR3 is TGTGCCAGCAGCTTAGTACGTGTCGAGCAGTACTTC.

This clonotype has ten or more counts. This rearrangement joins TRBV7-9 to TRBJ1-2; 10 bases agree with TRBD1. The CDR3 extends over 15 amino acids. Germline V gene lookup returns CDR1 SEHNR and CDR2 FQNEAQ (reference sequence). Trimming removed 5 bases from V and 8 bases from J; junction bases left unmatched: 11. The CDR3 sequence is CASSRPDRGLWGYTF. CDR3 DNA: TGTGCCAGCAGCCGACCCGACAGGGGGCTCTGGGGCTACACCTTC.

This clonotype was seen ten or more times. The chain has TRBV7-8 and TRBJ2-6; D gene unclear. There are 16 residues in the CDR3. Trimming removed 5 bases at V and 0 bases at J, with 11 bases between. Per germline, CDR1 SGHVS and CDR2 FQNEAQ. The CDR3 here is CASSPLSGSGANVLTF. In DNA form, the CDR3 reads TGTGCCAGCAGCCCATTATCCGGCTCTGGGGCCAACGTCCTGACTTTC.

This clonotype was counted only a few times. The CDR3, as DNA: TGCGCCAGCAGCTCAGAGCGACTAGCGCCTCCCTTCGGGGAGCAGTTCTTC. The encoded protein is CASSSERLAPPFGEQFF. The V gene is TRBV5-1, the J gene TRBJ2-1, with 8 nucleotides matching TRBD2. The CDR3 extends over 17 amino acids. CDR1 and CDR2 (germline): SGHRS, YFSETQ. V lost 3 bases and J lost 10; bases outside the gene matches: 18.

The chain links TRBV4-3 to TRBJ2-1; TRBD1 is a possible D gene (6 bases). The CDR3 consists of 15 residues. CDR1 and CDR2 from the germline V gene are LGHNA and YSLEER. V gave up 2 bases and J gave up 5 bases, with 13 bases separating them. As DNA, the CDR3 is TGCGCCAGCAGCCAAAGGGCAGGGGCAAACAATGAGCAGTTCTTC. Its translation is CASSQRAGANNEQFF.

This clonotype was found a few times. J is TRBJ2-3 and V is TRBV5-4; 8 bases align to TRBD2. The CDR3 is 16 amino acids. The germline V gene encodes CDR1 SGHNT and CDR2 YYREEE (reference sequence). V was clipped by 0 bases and J by 4 bases; unmatched bases: 7. CDR3 sequence reads: CASSLAPGGSADTQYF. The CDR3 nucleotides are TGTGCCAGCAGCTTGGCCCCGGGGGGGTCTGCAGATACGCAGTATTTT.

This clonotype was found many times. The CDR3 nucleotides read TGCGCCAGCAGCTTGGTCGGGGGAGTAGAGACCCAGTACTTC. Encoded protein: CASSLVGGVETQYF. The V gene is TRBV5-1, the J gene TRBJ2-5; possibly TRBD2 for D (6 bases). V was trimmed by 0 bases and J by 4 bases, leaving 10 bases between them. The CDR3 sequence is 14 residues long. The V gene's germline CDR1 is SGHRS and CDR2 YFSETQ.

Comment on this clonotype: Possible read error: a much larger clone is one base away. V is TRBV24-1 and J is TRBJ2-2; TRBD2 aligns across 7 bases. The CDR3 is 15 residues long. V shed 4 bases, J shed 6 bases, and the junction held 7 bases outside the gene matches. CDR1 and CDR2 (germline): KGHDR, SFDVKD. CDR3 nucleotide sequence: TGTGCCACCAGTGACCCCGGGACTACAGCCGGGGAGCTGTTTTTT. Amino acid sequence: CATSDPGTTAGELFF.

This clonotype was seen a few times. V usage is TRBV20-1 and J usage is TRBJ2-1, with TRBD2 matching 8 bases. The V and J ends lost 0 bases and 1 base, in that order; junction bases with no gene match: 5. CDR3 length: 16 residues. Germline V gives CDR1 DFQATT, CDR2 SNEGSKA (reference sequence). The CDR3 loop reads CSARDYERESYNEQFF. The DNA of the CDR3 is TGCAGTGCTAGAGATTATGAGCGGGAGTCCTACAATGAGCAGTTCTTC.

The chain couples TRBV15 to TRBJ1-4; TRBD1 aligns across 9 bases. Germline CDR1 LNHNV, CDR2 YYDKDF (reference sequence). This CDR3 contains 17 residues. With V trimmed by 1 base and J by 0 bases, 3 bases remained unmatched. DNA of the CDR3: TGTGCCACCAGCAGAGGGACAGGGGTAACAACTAATGAAAAACTGTTTTTT. Its protein is CATSRGTGVTTNEKLFF.

In this sample, this clonotype turned up a few times. The chain is built from TRBV10-3 and TRBJ1-1; 10 nucleotides line up with TRBD1. From germline, CDR1 is ENHRY and CDR2 SYGVKD. The CDR3 has 12 residues. V lost 5 bases to trimming and J lost 11 bases; unmatched junction nucleotides: 5. This CDR3 is CAISSRDRGAFF. The CDR3 DNA is TGTGCCATCAGTAGCCGGGACAGGGGCGCTTTCTTT.

As DNA, the CDR3 is TGTGCCAGCAGCCGGATGACTAGCGGAACCTACAATGAGCAGTTCTTC. Its protein is CASSRMTSGTYNEQFF. V usage is TRBV14 and J usage is TRBJ2-1, with 9 bases identical to TRBD2. The trim removed 4 bases at V and 2 bases at J, leaving 6 bases unmatched. The CDR3 is 16 residues long. Per the germline V gene, CDR1 is SGHDN and CDR2 is FVKESK. The whole variable domain, filled in from reference TRBV14 and TRBJ2-1, reads EAGVTQFPSHSVIEKGQTVTLRCDPISGHDNLYWYRRVMGKEIKFLLHFVKESKQDESGMPNNRFLAERTGGTYSTLKVQPAELEDSGVYFCASSRMTSGTYNEQFFGPGTRLTVL.

This clonotype has ten or more counts. The chain combines TRBV6-2 or TRBV6-3 with TRBJ2-3, with 9 bases lining up with TRBD2. The CDR3 covers 20 residues. Trimming took 8 bases from V and 3 from J; bases not matched to a gene: 24. In germline, CDR1 is MNHEY, CDR2 SVGEGT. In DNA form, the CDR3 reads TGTGCCAGCCGCAGCAGTTACTCGTCAATGACTAGCGGTCCGACAGATACGCAGTATTTT. It codes for CASRSSYSSMTSGPTDTQYF.

J is TRBJ2-2 and V is TRBV10-3; no firm D call. The V gene's germline CDR1 is ENHRY and CDR2 SYGVKD. This CDR3 is built from 15 residues. V dropped 0 bases and J dropped 4 bases, with 9 bases sitting between them. CDR3 DNA: TGTGCCATCAGTGAGTCAGAGTGGGGCACCGGGGAGCTGTTTTTT. Encoded protein: CAISESEWGTGELFF.

Here the CDR3 reads CASGPGQGARGNIQYF. In nucleotides, the CDR3 is TGCGCCAGCGGGCCGGGACAGGGGGCGAGGGGAAACATTCAGTACTTC. This rearrangement joins TRBV5-1 to TRBJ2-4; 12 bases are a match to TRBD1. Per the germline V gene, CDR1 is SGHRS and CDR2 is YFSETQ. This CDR3 is built from 16 residues. Trimming at V came to 7 bases and at J to 6 bases, leaving 11 bases not matched to a gene.

This clonotype was found a few times. The rearrangement links TRBV4-3 to TRBJ2-2; unclear D gene. CDR3 length: 17 amino acids. Per the germline V gene, CDR1 is LGHNA and CDR2 is YSLEER. V lost 3 bases and J lost 3, with 17 bases in between. CDR3 coding DNA: TGCGCCAGCAGCCAGGGCCAACGGCGGTTCGACACCGGGGAGCTGTTTTTT. It encodes CASSQGQRRFDTGELFF.

The rearrangement joins TRBV12-3 or TRBV12-4 to TRBJ1-2; tentatively, D is TRBD1 (6 bases). V lost 0 bases, J lost 1 base, and 15 bases lay in between. The CDR3 spans 17 residues. CDR3: CASSLAGGEDLNYGYTF. The CDR3 DNA is TGTGCCAGCAGTTTAGCAGGGGGTGAAGACCTTAACTATGGCTACACCTTC.

V usage is TRBV12-3 or TRBV12-4 and J usage is TRBJ2-5; D gene uncertain. Trimming stripped 5 bases from V and 5 bases from J, with 15 bases between. The CDR3 length is 14 residues. CDR3 amino acids: CASSTISRWETQYF. Here the CDR3 DNA reads TGTGCCAGCAGTACCATCTCACGGTGGGAGACCCAGTACTTC.

The V and J genes are TRBV10-3 and TRBJ1-6; 9 positions match TRBD1. Losses at the gene ends were 5 bases for V and 8 bases for J; bases not matched to a gene: 4. Germline CDR1 and CDR2: ENHRY and SYGVKD. This CDR3 comprises 14 residues. For the CDR3, the DNA is TGTGCCATCAGTAAGACAGGGGGGGATTCACCCCTCCACTTT. Translation gives CAISKTGGDSPLHF.

This clonotype was seen only a few times. The rearrangement joins TRBV7-2 to TRBJ2-4; 7 bases line up with TRBD1. Germline V gene lookup returns CDR1 SGHTA and CDR2 FQGNSA. J lost 0 bases, V lost 5 bases, and 7 bases had no gene match. CDR3 size: 16 residues. The CDR3 loop reads CASSRDRVLAKNIQYF. The CDR3 DNA sequence: TGTGCCAGCAGCCGTGACAGGGTACTAGCCAAAAACATTCAGTACTTC.